This T cell receptor (beta chain) was recorded in a study of cytomegalovirus exposure and HLA in healthy donors. As for the study in general: Early release data held some 79 million unique TCRs from HLA-typed donors. Whole-study findings and limits: Several of the most significant clusters were apparently associated with common viral pathogens in a later analysis. Across donors, sequencing depth was assumed by presence/absence analyses to be roughly uniform.

The germline V gene encodes CDR1 SQVTM and CDR2 ANQGSEA. This CDR3 is built from 12 residues. Turning to this clone: Its antigen remains unknown.

Primers: 60 Vbeta forward and 13 Jbeta reverse. The authors' processing: In a later analysis, around 10 million of 75 million to 90 million unique beta chains occurred in at least two donors. Generated by immunoSEQ multiplex PCR, the TCRdb table keeps only in-frame clones and is missing some. V, J and clone size are taken as reported in that table, and D and trimming were inferred from the DNA itself. The data show 180,000 or so clones, 76% seen once. The chain combines TRBV29-1 with TRBJ2-5; a weak D match, TRBD2 (6 bases). The J call may be faulty, since TRBJ2-7 better matches the DNA end. This receptor was identified in a man younger than 35 in good health and CMV-seronegative. Sequencing input: PBMCs. The CDR3 bases are TGCAGCGTTGTGGGGGGTACCGGCGAGCAGTACTTC. Amino acid sequence: CSVVGGTGEQYF.